The entry below gives a single TCR beta chain sequence along with its context. Original handling: Reference gene primer amplification in the assay estimated nucleated cell counts. Repertoires were generated with immunoSEQ multiplex PCR, while TCRdb's copy carries only in-frame clones and drops some. The DNA gave D and trimming, while V, J and clone size come from that table. The data hold 250,000 to 300,000 clones, with roughly 91% observed a single time. Germline values: CDR1 WNHNN, CDR2 SYGVQD (reference sequence). The V segment lost 5 bases and the J segment 2 bases; nucleotides outside the gene matches: 14. The CDR3 has 18 residues. This entry comes from a study of blood T cell repertoires in COVID-19. Across the whole study: Italy, Spain and the United States were the sources of the convalescent and acute COVID-19 samples. T cells, B-cell-depleted T cells, or PBMCs provided the cDNA or gDNA that served as material.

Sequencing was carried out using peripheral blood. The receptor was isolated from a man aged 35 to 55 with acute or convalescent COVID-19. V and J are TRBV10-1 and TRBJ2-2, with TRBD2 matching over 7 bases. The CDR3 region has the DNA TGCGCCAGCAGTCGAGATTGGGGCGGGGGTGCTAACACCGGGGAGCTGTTTTTT. Its translation: CASSRDWGGGANTGELFF.